This T cell receptor (beta chain) was sequenced during a study of blood T cell repertoires in COVID-19. Germline V CDR1 and CDR2: SEHNR, FQNEAQ (reference sequence). The length of the CDR3 is 13 residues. Trimming pared 1 base from V and 4 bases from J, leaving 7 bases between. This table comes from immunoSEQ multiplex PCR, and its TCRdb copy is limited to in-frame clones, with some not included. The sample shows tens of thousands of clones, roughly 87% of them seen only once. The sequence derives from a woman in her 50s with COVID-19, enrolled during active disease. Source material: peripheral blood. This sequence joins TRBV7-9 and TRBJ2-5; D is undetermined. CDR3 in amino acids: CASSLVPGETQYF. In nucleotides, the CDR3 is TGTGCCAGCAGCTTAGTGCCGGGAGAGACCCAGTACTTC.